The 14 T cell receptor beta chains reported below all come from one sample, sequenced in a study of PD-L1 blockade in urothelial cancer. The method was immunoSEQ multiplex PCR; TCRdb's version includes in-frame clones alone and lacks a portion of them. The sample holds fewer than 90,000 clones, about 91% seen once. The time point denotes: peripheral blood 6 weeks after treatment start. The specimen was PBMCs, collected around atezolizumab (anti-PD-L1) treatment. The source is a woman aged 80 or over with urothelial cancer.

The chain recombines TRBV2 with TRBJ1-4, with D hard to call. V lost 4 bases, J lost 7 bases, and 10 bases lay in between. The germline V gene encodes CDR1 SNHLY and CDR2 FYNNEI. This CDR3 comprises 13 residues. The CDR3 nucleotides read TGTGCCAGCAGTGGCATGAGAATTGAAAAACTGTTTTTT. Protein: CASSGMRIEKLFF.

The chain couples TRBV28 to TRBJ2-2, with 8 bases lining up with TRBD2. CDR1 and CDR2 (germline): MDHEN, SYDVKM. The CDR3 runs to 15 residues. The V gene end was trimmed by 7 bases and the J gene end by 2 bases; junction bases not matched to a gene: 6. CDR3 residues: CASIFSGTNTGELFF. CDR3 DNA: TGTGCCAGCATCTTTAGCGGGACAAACACCGGGGAGCTGTTTTTT.

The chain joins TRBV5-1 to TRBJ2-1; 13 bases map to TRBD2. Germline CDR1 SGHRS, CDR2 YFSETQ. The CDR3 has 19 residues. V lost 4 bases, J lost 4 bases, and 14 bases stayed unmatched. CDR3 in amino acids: CASSDGTSGDPFRYNEQFF. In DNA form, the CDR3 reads TGCGCCAGCAGCGACGGGACTAGCGGGGACCCATTCCGGTACAATGAGCAGTTCTTC.

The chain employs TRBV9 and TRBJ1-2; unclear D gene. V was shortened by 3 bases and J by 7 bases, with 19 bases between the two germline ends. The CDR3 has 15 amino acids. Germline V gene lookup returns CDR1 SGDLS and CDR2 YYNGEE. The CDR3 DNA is TGTGCCAGCAGCGCCCGCATTGACTCGGCGGGTGGCTACACCTTC. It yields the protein CASSARIDSAGGYTF. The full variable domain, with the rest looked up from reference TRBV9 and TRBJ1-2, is DSGVTQTPKHLITATGQRVTLRCSPRSGDLSVYWYQQSLDQGLQFLIQYYNGEERAKGNILERFSAQQFPDLHSELNLSSLELGDSALYFCASSARIDSAGGYTFGSGTRLTVV.

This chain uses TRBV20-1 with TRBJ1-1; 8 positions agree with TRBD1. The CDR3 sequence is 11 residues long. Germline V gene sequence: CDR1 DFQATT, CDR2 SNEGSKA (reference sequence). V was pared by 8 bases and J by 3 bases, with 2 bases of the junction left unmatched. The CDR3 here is CSYRGDTEAFF. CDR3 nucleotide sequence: TGCAGTTACAGGGGGGACACTGAAGCTTTCTTT.

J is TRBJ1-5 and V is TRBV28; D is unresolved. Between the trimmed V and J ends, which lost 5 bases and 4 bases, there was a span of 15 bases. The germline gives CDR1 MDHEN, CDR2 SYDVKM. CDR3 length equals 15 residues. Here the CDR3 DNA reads TGTGCCAGCAGTAGCGTGCGAGTTTTAAATCAGCCCCAGCATTTT. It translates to CASSSVRVLNQPQHF.

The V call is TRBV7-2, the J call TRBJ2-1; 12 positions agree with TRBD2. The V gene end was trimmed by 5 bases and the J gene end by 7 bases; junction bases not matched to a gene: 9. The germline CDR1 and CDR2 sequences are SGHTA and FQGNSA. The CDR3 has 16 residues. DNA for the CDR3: TGTGCCAGCAGCCCGGGGCTAGCGGGAGGGTTGAATGAGCAGTTCTTC. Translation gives CASSPGLAGGLNEQFF.

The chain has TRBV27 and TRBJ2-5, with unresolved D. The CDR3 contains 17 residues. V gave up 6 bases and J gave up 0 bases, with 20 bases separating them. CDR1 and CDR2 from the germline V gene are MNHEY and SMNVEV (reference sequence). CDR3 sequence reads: CASSTRTGQTDQETQYF. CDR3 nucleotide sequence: TGTGCCAGCAGCACACGCACGGGTCAGACCGACCAAGAGACCCAGTACTTC.

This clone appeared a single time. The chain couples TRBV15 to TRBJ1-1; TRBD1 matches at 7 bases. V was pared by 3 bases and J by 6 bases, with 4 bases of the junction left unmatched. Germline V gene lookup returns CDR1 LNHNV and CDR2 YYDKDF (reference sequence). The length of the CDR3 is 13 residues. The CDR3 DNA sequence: TGTGCCACCAGCAGCACAGGGGTGGCTGAAGCTTTCTTT. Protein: CATSSTGVAEAFF.

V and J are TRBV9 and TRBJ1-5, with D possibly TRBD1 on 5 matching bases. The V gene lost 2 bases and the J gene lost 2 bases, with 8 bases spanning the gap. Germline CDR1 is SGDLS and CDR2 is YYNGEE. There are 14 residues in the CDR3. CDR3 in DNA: TGTGCCAGCAGCGTCGGGGGTGGCAATCAGCCCCAGCATTTT. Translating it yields CASSVGGGNQPQHF.

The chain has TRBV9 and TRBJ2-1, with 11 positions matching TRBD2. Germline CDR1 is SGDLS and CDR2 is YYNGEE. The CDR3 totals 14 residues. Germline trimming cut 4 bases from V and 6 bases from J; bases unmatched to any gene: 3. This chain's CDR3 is CASSSGLAANEQFF. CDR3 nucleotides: TGTGCCAGCAGCTCGGGACTAGCGGCCAATGAGCAGTTCTTC. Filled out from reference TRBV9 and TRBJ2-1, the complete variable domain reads DSGVTQTPKHLITATGQRVTLRCSPRSGDLSVYWYQQSLDQGLQFLIQYYNGEERAKGNILERFSAQQFPDLHSELNLSSLELGDSALYFCASSSGLAANEQFFGPGTRLTVL.

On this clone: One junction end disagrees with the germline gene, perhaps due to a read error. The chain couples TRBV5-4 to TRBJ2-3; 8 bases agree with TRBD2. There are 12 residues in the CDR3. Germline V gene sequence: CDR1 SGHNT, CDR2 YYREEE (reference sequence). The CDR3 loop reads CNTSGRMYTQYF. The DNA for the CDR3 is TGCAACACGAGCGGGAGAATGTATACGCAGTATTTT.

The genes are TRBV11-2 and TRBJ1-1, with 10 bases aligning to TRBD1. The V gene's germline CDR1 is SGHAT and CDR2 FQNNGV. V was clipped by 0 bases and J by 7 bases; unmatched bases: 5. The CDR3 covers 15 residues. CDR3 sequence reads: CASSLDRTGGNEAFF. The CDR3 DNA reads TGTGCCAGCAGCTTAGACCGGACAGGGGGAAATGAAGCTTTCTTT.

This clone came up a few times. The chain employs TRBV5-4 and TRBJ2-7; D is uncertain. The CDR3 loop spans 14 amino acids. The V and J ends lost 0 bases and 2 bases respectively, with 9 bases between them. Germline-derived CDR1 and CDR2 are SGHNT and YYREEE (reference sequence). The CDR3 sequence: CASSLAGATYEQYF. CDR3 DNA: TGTGCCAGCAGCTTGGCGGGTGCTACCTACGAGCAGTACTTC.